These 5 T cell receptor beta chains came from one sample sequenced in a study of blood T cell repertoires in COVID-19. Repertoires were generated with immunoSEQ multiplex PCR, while TCRdb's copy carries only in-frame clones and drops some. The sample lists around 100,000 clones; around four fifths were seen once. The sequencing input was peripheral blood. These receptors originate from a woman aged 40-49 years with acute or convalescent COVID-19.

The V gene is TRBV6-5, the J gene TRBJ1-2, with D perhaps matching TRBD1 (6 bases). The CDR3 is made up of 12 amino acids. Trimming shortened V by 8 bases and J by 3 bases, and 10 bases separated the two germline ends. Germline-derived CDR1 and CDR2 are MNHEY and SVGAGI. Here the CDR3 reads CASSKGDYGYTF. The CDR3 coding sequence is TGTGCCAGCTCGAAGGGGGACTATGGCTACACCTTC.

This CDR3 reads CASSFSIFQPQHF. The CDR3 nucleotides are TGTGCCAGCAGTTTCAGTATCTTTCAGCCCCAGCATTTT. The rearrangement links TRBV12-3 or TRBV12-4 to TRBJ1-5; unclear D gene. The ends were cut back, 3 bases at V and 6 bases at J, with 9 bases in the middle. This CDR3 is 13 amino acids long.

CDR3 region: CASGTGIDEQFF. The CDR3 nucleotides read TGTGCCAGCGGGACAGGGATCGATGAGCAGTTCTTC. The rearrangement joins TRBV6-5 to TRBJ2-1, with TRBD1 matching over 9 bases. Germline V gene sequence: CDR1 MNHEY, CDR2 SVGAGI. This CDR3 spans 12 amino acids. V gave up 8 bases and J gave up 8 bases; unmatched junction bases: 4.

The chain uses TRBV9 and TRBJ1-4; 7 bases agree with TRBD1. Germline CDR1 reads SGDLS; CDR2 reads YYNGEE. Trimming took 2 bases from V and 8 from J; bases not matched to a gene: 9. This CDR3 has 15 residues. CDR3 nucleotides: TGTGCCAGCAGCGTGAGACAGGGAGGAGGGGAAAAACTGTTTTTT. Translation: CASSVRQGGGEKLFF.

In its sample, this clone was seen a few times. The chain carries TRBV4-1 and TRBJ2-1, with 7 bases identical to TRBD2. Trimming removed 0 bases from V and 10 bases from J; junction bases left unmatched: 15. The germline V gene has CDR1 MGHRA and CDR2 YSYEKL. This CDR3 has 17 amino acids. The CDR3, as DNA: TGCGCCAGCAGCCAAGAGGGGAGGGCAGGCGCCGGGGGGGAGCAGTTCTTC. Translated: CASSQEGRAGAGGEQFF.